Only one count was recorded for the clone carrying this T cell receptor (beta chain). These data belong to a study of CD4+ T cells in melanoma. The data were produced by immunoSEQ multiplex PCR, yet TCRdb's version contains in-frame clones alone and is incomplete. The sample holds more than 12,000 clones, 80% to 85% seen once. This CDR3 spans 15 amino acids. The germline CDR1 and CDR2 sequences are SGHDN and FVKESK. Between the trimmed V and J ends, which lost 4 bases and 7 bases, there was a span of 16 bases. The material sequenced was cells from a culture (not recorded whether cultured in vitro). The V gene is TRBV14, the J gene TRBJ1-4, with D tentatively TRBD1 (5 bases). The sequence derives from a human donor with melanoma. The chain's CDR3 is CASSPLERGTEKLFF. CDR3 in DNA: TGTGCCAGCAGCCCCTTAGAACGGGGGACTGAAAAACTGTTTTTT.